This is a list of T cell receptor beta chains from one sample in a study of beta chain features in type 1 diabetes. Assay: immunoSEQ multiplex PCR; the TCRdb copy retains only in-frame clones and omits some. The profile shows about 210,000 clones, 11% of them singletons. Sequencing was performed on central memory CD4+ T cells from blood. The receptors derive from a man aged 18 to 35 in good health. The CDR3 runs from the conserved cysteine through the conserved F or W. A D gene is named only where the DNA matches it firmly. Part of the rows lack a size; the others show once, few, many or a class for expanded clones.

d_call,j_call,v_call,clone_size,cdr3_aa,cdr3_nt
NA,TRBJ2-1,TRBV2,NA,CASRGGSIGNEQFF,TGTGCCAGCAGGGGTGGGTCCATAGGGAATGAGCAGTTCTTC
NA,TRBJ1-1,TRBV25-1,NA,CASSAQRGSGNTEAFF,TGTGCCAGCAGTGCTCAGAGGGGCTCTGGGAACACTGAAGCTTTCTTT
TRBD2,TRBJ2-3,TRBV5-1,few,CASSFASGGFGTDTQYF,TGCGCCAGCAGCTTCGCTAGCGGGGGCTTCGGCACAGATACGCAGTATTTT
NA,TRBJ1-3,TRBV7-9,few,CASSFADRQRGNTIYF,TGTGCCAGCAGCTTCGCTGACCGACAGAGAGGAAACACCATATATTTT
NA,TRBJ2-1,TRBV7-9,NA,CASSLERATNEQFF,TGTGCCAGCAGCTTAGAAAGGGCCACCAATGAGCAGTTCTTC
NA,TRBJ2-7,TRBV20-1,NA,CSAIRGSEQYF,TGCAGTGCTATTCGGGGATCCGAGCAGTACTTC
TRBD2,TRBJ2-7,TRBV5-1,NA,CASRGLAGRSSSYEQYF,TGCGCCAGCAGAGGACTAGCGGGACGCTCCAGCTCCTACGAGCAGTACTTC
TRBD1,TRBJ2-7,TRBV7-9,few,CASSLGTGRRYEQYF,TGTGCCAGCAGCCTCGGGACAGGGAGGCGCTACGAGCAGTACTTC
NA,TRBJ2-3,TRBV29-1,few,CSVEDTGTDTQYF,TGCAGCGTTGAAGATACTGGCACAGATACGCAGTATTTT
NA,TRBJ2-7,TRBV10-1,many,CASSDYALGDYEQYF,TGCGCCAGCAGTGACTACGCCCTGGGGGACTACGAGCAGTACTTC
NA,TRBJ2-3,TRBV7-2,few,CASSRLHADTQYF,TGTGCCAGCAGCCGGTTGCACGCAGATACGCAGTATTTT
NA,TRBJ2-1,TRBV19,few,CASSFGKGAYNEQFF,TGTGCCAGTAGTTTCGGGAAGGGCGCCTACAATGAGCAGTTCTTC
NA,TRBJ2-3,TRBV2,NA,CASSEVRPEEGDTQYF,TGTGCCAGCAGTGAAGTCCGACCCGAGGAAGGAGATACGCAGTATTTT
NA,TRBJ2-2,TRBV25-1,NA,CASTPREVAPTGELFF,TGTGCCAGCACCCCCAGAGAGGTAGCCCCCACCGGGGAGCTGTTTTTT
NA,TRBJ1-3,TRBV7-2,NA,CASSPYGAGNGNTIYF,TGTGCCAGCAGCCCATACGGTGCAGGGAACGGAAACACCATATATTTT
NA,TRBJ1-2,TRBV28,NA,CASSRLGYTF,TGTGCCAGCAGCCGTCTTGGCTACACCTTC
TRBD2,TRBJ2-7,TRBV14,NA,CASSRVPSGSYEQYF,TGTGCCAGCAGCCGGGTGCCTAGCGGCTCCTACGAGCAGTACTTC
NA,TRBJ1-3,TRBV15,few,CATSRDWGHGNTIYF,TGTGCCACCAGCAGAGATTGGGGGCATGGAAACACCATATATTTT
NA,TRBJ2-3,TRBV2,few,CASSEALGRSQYF,TGTGCCAGCAGTGAAGCGCTTGGGCGTTCGCAGTATTTT
TRBD1,TRBJ2-1,TRBV4-2,NA,CASSRQGAYNEQFF,TGTGCCAGCAGCCGACAGGGGGCCTACAATGAGCAGTTCTTC
TRBD2,TRBJ2-5,TRBV19,NA,CASSTPSGNGWEETQYF,TGTGCCAGTAGTACCCCTAGCGGGAATGGCTGGGAAGAGACCCAGTACTTC
NA,TRBJ2-2,TRBV2,once,CASSAVLTSGELFF,TGTGCCAGCAGTGCTGTTCTAACATCCGGGGAGCTGTTTTTT
NA,TRBJ2-5,TRBV11-2,NA,CASNNNGGTQYF,TGTGCCAGCAACAACAACGGGGGGACCCAGTACTTC
TRBD2,TRBJ2-1,TRBV11-2,few,CASSFSGSINEQFF,TGTGCCAGCAGCTTTAGCGGGAGTATAAATGAGCAGTTCTTC
NA,TRBJ1-2,TRBV5-5,few,CASSLATGGANYGYTF,TGTGCCAGCAGCTTGGCCACCGGAGGTGCTAACTATGGCTACACCTTC
TRBD2,TRBJ2-3,TRBV4-1,few,CASSQVASGGTDTQYF,TGCGCCAGCAGCCAAGTGGCTAGCGGGGGCACAGATACGCAGTATTTT
TRBD1,TRBJ2-7,TRBV2,many,CASSPDRGSTHEQYF,TGTGCCAGCAGCCCCGACAGGGGCTCTACCCACGAGCAGTACTTC
NA,TRBJ2-5,TRBV9,few,CASSAKTAGQETQYF,TGTGCCAGCAGCGCGAAGACAGCAGGGCAGGAGACCCAGTACTTC
NA,TRBJ2-7,TRBV27,NA,CASSVTATHYEQYF,TGTGCCAGCAGTGTCACAGCCACTCACTACGAGCAGTACTTC
TRBD1,TRBJ2-3,TRBV9,few,CASSPRGSTDTQYF,TGTGCCAGCAGCCCCAGGGGGAGCACAGATACGCAGTATTTT
TRBD1,TRBJ2-3,TRBV10-3,many,CAISRGQGSTDTQYF,TGTGCCATCAGTCGCGGACAGGGGAGCACAGATACGCAGTATTTT
NA,TRBJ2-1,TRBV6-5,NA,CARDNEQFF,TGTGCCAGGGACAATGAGCAGTTCTTC
NA,TRBJ2-5,TRBV2,many,CARSGGLTQETQYF,TGTGCCAGATCTGGAGGACTCACACAAGAGACCCAGTACTTC
TRBD2,TRBJ2-3,TRBV7-7,many,CASSSGLAGGTDTQYF,TGTGCTAGCAGCTCGGGACTAGCGGGAGGCACAGATACGCAGTATTTT
NA,TRBJ2-7,TRBV2,few,CASSYRDPLEQYF,TGTGCCAGCAGTTACCGGGACCCCCTAGAGCAGTACTTC
NA,TRBJ1-2,TRBV29-1,few,CSVSYSPGDYGYTF,TGCAGCGTTTCATACAGCCCAGGGGACTATGGCTACACCTTC
NA,TRBJ1-4,TRBV19,NA,CASSSSGATNEKLFF,TGTGCCAGTAGCTCCTCCGGTGCAACTAATGAAAAACTGTTTTTT
TRBD1,TRBJ1-2,TRBV7-2,NA,CASSLGGGTGGYTF,TGTGCCAGCAGCTTAGGAGGAGGGACAGGGGGCTACACCTTC
NA,TRBJ2-6,TRBV7-8,NA,CASREGQQAGANVLTF,TGTGCCAGCAGAGAAGGGCAGCAAGCCGGGGCCAACGTCCTGACTTTC
NA,TRBJ1-1,TRBV25-1,few,CASSPYGGREVTEAFF,TGTGCCAGCAGTCCCTACGGTGGGCGAGAGGTCACTGAAGCTTTCTTT
TRBD2,TRBJ2-5,TRBV30,once,CAWDRLAGSETQYF,TGTGCCTGGGACCGACTAGCGGGGTCGGAGACCCAGTACTTC
TRBD2,TRBJ2-7,TRBV9,few,CASSVGTSSAEQYF,TGTGCCAGCAGCGTAGGGACTAGTTCGGCCGAGCAGTACTTC
NA,TRBJ2-7,TRBV7-8,many,CASSSLTGAGVIEQYF,TGTGCCAGCAGCTCCCTCACCGGGGCCGGAGTTATCGAGCAGTACTTC
TRBD1,TRBJ2-7,TRBV9,NA,CASSARDREGEQYF,TGTGCCAGCAGCGCCCGGGACAGGGAAGGAGAGCAGTACTTC
NA,TRBJ1-2,TRBV2,NA,CASSEAPDSYYGYTF,TGTGCCAGCAGTGAAGCGCCTGACAGCTACTATGGCTACACCTTC
TRBD2,TRBJ2-1,TRBV5-6,NA,CASSGLALYNEQFF,TGTGCCAGCAGCGGACTAGCGCTCTACAATGAGCAGTTCTTC
TRBD1,TRBJ1-1,TRBV7-2,many,CASSSYRDRVNTEAFF,TGTGCCAGCAGCTCTTATAGGGACAGGGTGAACACTGAAGCTTTCTTT
NA,TRBJ1-3,TRBV25-1,few,CASSELGGSSGNTIYF,TGTGCCAGCAGTGAATTGGGCGGGAGCTCTGGAAACACCATATATTTT
NA,TRBJ1-2,TRBV4-2,NA,CASSQASGSYGYTF,TGTGCCAGCAGCCAAGCCTCCGGGAGCTATGGCTACACCTTC
TRBD1,TRBJ2-2,TRBV5-1,NA,CASSLLGQDANTGELFF,TGCGCCAGCAGCTTACTGGGACAGGACGCGAACACCGGGGAGCTGTTTTTT
NA,TRBJ2-2,TRBV7-8,few,CASSLGVGELFF,TGTGCCAGCAGCTTGGGCGTCGGGGAGCTGTTTTTT
NA,TRBJ2-7,TRBV2,many,CASNRLVYSYEQYF,TGTGCCAGCAATCGGCTAGTGTACTCCTACGAGCAGTACTTC
TRBD1,TRBJ2-5,TRBV4-1,NA,CASSPGQAFQETQYF,TGCGCCAGCAGCCCGGGACAGGCCTTCCAAGAGACCCAGTACTTC